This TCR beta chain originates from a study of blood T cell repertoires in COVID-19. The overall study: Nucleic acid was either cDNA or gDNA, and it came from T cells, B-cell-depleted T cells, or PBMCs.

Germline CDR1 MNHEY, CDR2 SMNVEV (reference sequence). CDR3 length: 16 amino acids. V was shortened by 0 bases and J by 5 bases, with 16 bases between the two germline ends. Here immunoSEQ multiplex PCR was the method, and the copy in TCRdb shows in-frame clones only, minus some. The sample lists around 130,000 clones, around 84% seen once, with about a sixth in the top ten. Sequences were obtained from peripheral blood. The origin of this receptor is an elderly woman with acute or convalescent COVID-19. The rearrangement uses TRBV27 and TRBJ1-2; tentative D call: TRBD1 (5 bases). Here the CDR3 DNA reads TGTGCCAGCAGTTTATCTGGACTTAGGGGAGGGTATGGCTACACCTTC. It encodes CASSLSGLRGGYGYTF.